This TCR beta chain was sequenced during a study of T cell responses to AZD1222 COVID-19 vaccine. Study-wide results and limits: The study sampled repertoires only after the peak T cell response.

Comment on this clone: Its antigen remains unknown.

CDR1 LNHDA and CDR2 SQIVND come from the germline V gene (reference sequence). V lost 3 bases and J 5 bases, leaving 13 bases between the germline ends. The CDR3 totals 15 residues. Some clones are missing from TCRdb's copy, which holds only in-frame ones; the method was immunoSEQ multiplex PCR. Of about 170,000 clones in the sample, 80% to 95% were seen once. Sequences were derived from peripheral blood, sampled on day 0 of AZD1222 vaccination. This chain connects TRBV19 to TRBJ2-2; TRBD1 is a possible D gene (5 bases). The sequence was obtained from an adult in good health. The DNA of the CDR3 is TGTGCCAGTAGTATCGACGCCAGGGTGACCGGGGAGCTGTTTTTT. It codes for CASSIDARVTGELFF.